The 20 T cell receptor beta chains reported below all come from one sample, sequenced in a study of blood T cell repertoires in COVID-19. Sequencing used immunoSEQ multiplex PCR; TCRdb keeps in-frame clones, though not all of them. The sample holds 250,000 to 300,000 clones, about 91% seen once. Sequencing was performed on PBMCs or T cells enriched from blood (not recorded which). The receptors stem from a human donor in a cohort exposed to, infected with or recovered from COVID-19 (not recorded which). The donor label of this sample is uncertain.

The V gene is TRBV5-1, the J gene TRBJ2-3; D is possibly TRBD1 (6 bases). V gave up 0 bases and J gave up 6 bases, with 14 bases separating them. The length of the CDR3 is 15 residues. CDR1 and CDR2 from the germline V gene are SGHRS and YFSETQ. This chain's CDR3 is CASSLESGDADTQYF. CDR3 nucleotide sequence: TGCGCCAGCAGCTTGGAGTCAGGGGATGCCGATACGCAGTATTTT.

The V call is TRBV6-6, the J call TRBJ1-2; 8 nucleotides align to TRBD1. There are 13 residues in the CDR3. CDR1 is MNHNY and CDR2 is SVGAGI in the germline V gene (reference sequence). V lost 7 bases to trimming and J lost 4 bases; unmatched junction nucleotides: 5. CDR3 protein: CASNGQGPYGYTF. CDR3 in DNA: TGTGCCAGCAATGGACAGGGACCCTATGGCTACACCTTC.

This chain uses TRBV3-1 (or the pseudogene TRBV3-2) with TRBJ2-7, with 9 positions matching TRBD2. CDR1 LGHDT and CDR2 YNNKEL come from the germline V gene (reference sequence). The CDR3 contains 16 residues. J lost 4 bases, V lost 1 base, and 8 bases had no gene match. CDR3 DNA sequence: TGTGCCAGCAGCCAAGCTGGGCGGGGGGGCCATTACGAGCAGTACTTC. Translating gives CASSQAGRGGHYEQYF.

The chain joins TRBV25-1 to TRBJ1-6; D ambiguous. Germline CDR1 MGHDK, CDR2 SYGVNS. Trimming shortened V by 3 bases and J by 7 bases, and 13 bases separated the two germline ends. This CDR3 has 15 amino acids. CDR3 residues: CASSDTGIYNSPLHF. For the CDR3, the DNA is TGTGCCAGCAGTGACACCGGGATCTACAATTCACCCCTCCACTTT.

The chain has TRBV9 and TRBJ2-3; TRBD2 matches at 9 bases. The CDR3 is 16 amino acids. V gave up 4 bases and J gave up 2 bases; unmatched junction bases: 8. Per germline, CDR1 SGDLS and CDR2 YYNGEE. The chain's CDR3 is CASSTSGTSYTDTQYF. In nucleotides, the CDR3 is TGTGCCAGCAGCACATCCGGGACTAGCTACACAGATACGCAGTATTTT.

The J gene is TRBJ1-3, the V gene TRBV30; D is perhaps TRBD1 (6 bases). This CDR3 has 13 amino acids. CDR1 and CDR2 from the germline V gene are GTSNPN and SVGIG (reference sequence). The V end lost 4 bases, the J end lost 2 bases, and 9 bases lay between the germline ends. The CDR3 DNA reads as TGTGCCTGGAAAGGGGGTCCTGGAAACACCATATATTTT. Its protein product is CAWKGGPGNTIYF. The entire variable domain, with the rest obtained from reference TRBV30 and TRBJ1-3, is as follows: SQTIHQWPATLVQPVGSPLSLECTVEGTSNPNLYWYRQAAGRGLQLLFYSVGIGQISSEVPQNLSASRPQDRQFILSSKKLLLSDSGFYLCAWKGGPGNTIYFGEGSWLTVV.

This CDR3 reads CASSVALEGVTGELFF. The CDR3 nucleotides read TGTGCCAGCAGCGTAGCTCTGGAAGGGGTCACCGGGGAGCTGTTTTTT. The chain uses TRBV9 and TRBJ2-2; D possibly corresponds to TRBD1 (5 bases). V lost 0 bases, J lost 4 bases, and 13 bases lay in between. Germline V gene data show CDR1 as SGDLS and CDR2 as YYNGEE. The CDR3 is 16 amino acids.

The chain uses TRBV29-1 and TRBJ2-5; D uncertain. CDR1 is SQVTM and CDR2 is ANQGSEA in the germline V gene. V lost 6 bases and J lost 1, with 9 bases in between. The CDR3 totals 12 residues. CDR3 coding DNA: TGCAGCGTCCGACTGAGCCAAGAGACCCAGTACTTC. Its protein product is CSVRLSQETQYF.

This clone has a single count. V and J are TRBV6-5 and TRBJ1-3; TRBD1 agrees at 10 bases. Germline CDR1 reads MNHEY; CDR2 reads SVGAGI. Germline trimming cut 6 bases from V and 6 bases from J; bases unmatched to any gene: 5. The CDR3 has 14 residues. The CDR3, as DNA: TGTGCCAGCAGCTACGGACAGGGGGAAAACACCATATATTTT. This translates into CASSYGQGENTIYF.

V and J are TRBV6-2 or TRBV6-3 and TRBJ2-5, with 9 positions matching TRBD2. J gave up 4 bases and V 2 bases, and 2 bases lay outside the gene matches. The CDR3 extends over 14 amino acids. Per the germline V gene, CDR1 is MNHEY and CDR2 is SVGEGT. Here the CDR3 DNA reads TGTGCCAGCAGTTACGAAGCGGGGGGAGAGACCCAGTACTTC. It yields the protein CASSYEAGGETQYF.

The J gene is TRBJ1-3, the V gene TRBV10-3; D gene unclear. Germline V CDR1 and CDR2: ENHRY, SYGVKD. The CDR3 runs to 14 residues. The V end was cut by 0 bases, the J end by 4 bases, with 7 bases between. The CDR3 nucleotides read TGTGCCATCAGTGAGTCGAATGCGGGAAACACCATATATTTT. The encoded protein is CAISESNAGNTIYF.

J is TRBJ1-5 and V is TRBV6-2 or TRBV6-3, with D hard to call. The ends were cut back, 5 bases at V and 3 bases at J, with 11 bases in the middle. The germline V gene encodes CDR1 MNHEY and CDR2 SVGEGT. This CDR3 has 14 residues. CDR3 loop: CASSRLGFNQPQHF. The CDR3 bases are TGTGCCAGCAGTAGACTGGGTTTCAATCAGCCCCAGCATTTT.

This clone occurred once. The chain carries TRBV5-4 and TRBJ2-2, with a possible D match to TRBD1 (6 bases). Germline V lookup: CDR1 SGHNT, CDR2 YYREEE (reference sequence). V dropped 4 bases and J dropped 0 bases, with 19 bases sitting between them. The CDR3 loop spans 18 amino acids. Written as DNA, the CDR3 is TGTGCCAGCAGCCCACGTGGGGGCCCATTCGCGAACACCGGGGAGCTGTTTTTT. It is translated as CASSPRGGPFANTGELFF.

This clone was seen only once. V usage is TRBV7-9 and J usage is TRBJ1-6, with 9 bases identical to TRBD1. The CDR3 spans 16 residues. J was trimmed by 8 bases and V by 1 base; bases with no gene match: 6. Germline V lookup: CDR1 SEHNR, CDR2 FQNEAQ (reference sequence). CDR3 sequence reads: CASSLGTGTGYSPLHF. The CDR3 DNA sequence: TGTGCCAGCAGCTTAGGGACCGGGACAGGGTATTCACCCCTCCACTTT.

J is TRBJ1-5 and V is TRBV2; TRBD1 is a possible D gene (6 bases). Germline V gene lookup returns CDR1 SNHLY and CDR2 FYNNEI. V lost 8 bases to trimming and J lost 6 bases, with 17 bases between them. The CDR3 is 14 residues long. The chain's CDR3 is CASAGASEGQPQHF. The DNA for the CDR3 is TGTGCCAGCGCAGGGGCCTCGGAAGGTCAGCCCCAGCATTTT.

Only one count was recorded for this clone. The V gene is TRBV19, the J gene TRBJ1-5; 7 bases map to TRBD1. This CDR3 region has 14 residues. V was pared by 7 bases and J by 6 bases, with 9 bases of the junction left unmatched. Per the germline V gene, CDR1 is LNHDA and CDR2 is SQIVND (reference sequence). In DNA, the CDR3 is TGTGCCAGTACTAAGAGACAGGGTGCTCAGCCCCAGCATTTT. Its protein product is CASTKRQGAQPQHF.

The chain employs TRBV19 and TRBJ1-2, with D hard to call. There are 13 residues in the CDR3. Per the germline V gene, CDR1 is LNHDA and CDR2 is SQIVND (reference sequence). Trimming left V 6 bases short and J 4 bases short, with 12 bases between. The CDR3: CASSPPGLYGYTF. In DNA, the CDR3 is TGTGCCAGTAGCCCCCCAGGCCTCTATGGCTACACCTTC.

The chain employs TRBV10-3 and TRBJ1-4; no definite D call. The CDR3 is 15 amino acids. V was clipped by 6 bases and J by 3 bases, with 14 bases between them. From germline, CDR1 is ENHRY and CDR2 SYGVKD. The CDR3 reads CAIRRELAANEKLFF. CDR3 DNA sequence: TGTGCCATCAGGAGGGAGTTGGCGGCTAATGAAAAACTGTTTTTT.

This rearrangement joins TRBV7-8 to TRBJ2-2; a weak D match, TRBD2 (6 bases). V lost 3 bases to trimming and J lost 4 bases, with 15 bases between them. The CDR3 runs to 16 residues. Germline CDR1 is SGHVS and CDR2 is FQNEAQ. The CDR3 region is CASSFLATLGTGELFF. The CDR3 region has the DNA TGTGCCAGCAGCTTCCTAGCGACCTTGGGCACCGGGGAGCTGTTTTTT.

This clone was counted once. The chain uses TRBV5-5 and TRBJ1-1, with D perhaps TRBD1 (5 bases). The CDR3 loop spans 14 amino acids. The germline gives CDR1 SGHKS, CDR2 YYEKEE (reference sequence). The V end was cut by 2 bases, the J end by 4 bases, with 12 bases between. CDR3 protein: CASSFPGRGTEAFF. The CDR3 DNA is TGTGCCAGCAGCTTCCCAGGGAGGGGCACTGAAGCTTTCTTT.